This T cell receptor (beta chain) was captured in a study of CD8 T cells in ankylosing spondylitis. Trimming removed 0 bases at V and 1 base at J, with 11 bases between. Germline V lookup: CDR1 SGHRS, CDR2 YFSETQ. CDR3 length: 17 residues. TCRdb called the 5' RACE reads again in MiXCR, with one record for every CDR3 protein. The table shows fewer than 250,000 distinct CDR3 sequences, with 10% to 13% occurring only once. This clonotype was counted a few times. This rearrangement joins TRBV5-1 to TRBJ2-6, with D perhaps assigned TRBD1 or TRBD2 (5 bases each). The clonotype comes from a male donor with ankylosing spondylitis or in good health (not recorded which). The sample consisted of blood, either unsorted or a sorted T cell fraction (not recorded which). The CDR3 here is CASSLEGRPSGANVLTF. CDR3 DNA: TGCGCCAGCAGCTTGGAGGGACGGCCATCTGGGGCCAACGTCCTGACTTTC.